This TCR beta chain was sequenced in a study of blood T cell repertoires in COVID-19. Study details: Whether acute or convalescent, the COVID-19 samples came from the United States, Italy and Spain.

CDR1 and CDR2 (germline): SNHLY, FYNNEI. This CDR3 is built from 15 residues. The V end lost 6 bases, the J end lost 5 bases, and 16 bases lay between the germline ends. Data came from immunoSEQ multiplex PCR; TCRdb stores just in-frame clones and leaves some out. The sample comprises roughly 250,000 clones, 70% to 80% of which are singletons, and about 3.5% rests with the top ten. The chain couples TRBV2 to TRBJ2-2, with D possibly TRBD2 on 5 matching bases. The sequence derives from a woman over 75 with acute or convalescent COVID-19. Sequenced input: peripheral blood. CDR3 loop: CASRDFGLITGELFF. CDR3 coding DNA: TGTGCCAGCAGGGACTTCGGGTTAATAACCGGGGAGCTGTTTTTT. The complete variable domain, with remaining parts taken from reference TRBV2 and TRBJ2-2, reads EPEVTQTPSHQVTQMGQEVILRCVPISNHLYFYWYRQILGQKVEFLVSFYNNEISEKSEIFDDQFSVERPDGSNFTLKIRSTKLEDSAMYFCASRDFGLITGELFFGEGSRLTVL.